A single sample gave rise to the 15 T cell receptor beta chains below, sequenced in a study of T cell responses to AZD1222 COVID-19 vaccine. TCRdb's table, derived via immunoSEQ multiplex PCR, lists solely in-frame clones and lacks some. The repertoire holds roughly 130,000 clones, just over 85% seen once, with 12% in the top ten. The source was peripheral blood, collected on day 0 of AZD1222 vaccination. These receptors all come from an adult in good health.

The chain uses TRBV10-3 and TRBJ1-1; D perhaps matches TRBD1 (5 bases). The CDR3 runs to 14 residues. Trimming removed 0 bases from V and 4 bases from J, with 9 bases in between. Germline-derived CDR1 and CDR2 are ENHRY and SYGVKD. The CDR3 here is CAISESGGFTEAFF. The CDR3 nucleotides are TGTGCCATCAGTGAGTCCGGGGGGTTCACTGAAGCTTTCTTT.

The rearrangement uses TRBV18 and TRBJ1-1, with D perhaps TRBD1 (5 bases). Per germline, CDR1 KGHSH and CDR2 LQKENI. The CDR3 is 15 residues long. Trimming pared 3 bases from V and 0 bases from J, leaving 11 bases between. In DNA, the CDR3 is TGTGCCAGCTCACCGGGGCAGACCGTGAACACTGAAGCTTTCTTT. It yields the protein CASSPGQTVNTEAFF.

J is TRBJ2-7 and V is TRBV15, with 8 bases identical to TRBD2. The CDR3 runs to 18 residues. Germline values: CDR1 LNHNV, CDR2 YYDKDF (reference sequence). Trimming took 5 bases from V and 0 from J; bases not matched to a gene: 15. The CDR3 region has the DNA TGTGCCACCAGCCCCCGGGAAGCGGCGGGGGGCTTCTCCTACGAGCAGTACTTC. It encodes CATSPREAAGGFSYEQYF.

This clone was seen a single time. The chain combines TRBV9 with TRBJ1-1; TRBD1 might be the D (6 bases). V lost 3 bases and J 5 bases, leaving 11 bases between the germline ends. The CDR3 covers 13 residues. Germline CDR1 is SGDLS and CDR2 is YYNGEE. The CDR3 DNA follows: TGTGCCAGCAGCGGACCCCAGGGGACTGAAGCTTTCTTT. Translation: CASSGPQGTEAFF. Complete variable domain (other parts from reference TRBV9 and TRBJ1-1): DSGVTQTPKHLITATGQRVTLRCSPRSGDLSVYWYQQSLDQGLQFLIQYYNGEERAKGNILERFSAQQFPDLHSELNLSSLELGDSALYFCASSGPQGTEAFFGQGTRLTVV.

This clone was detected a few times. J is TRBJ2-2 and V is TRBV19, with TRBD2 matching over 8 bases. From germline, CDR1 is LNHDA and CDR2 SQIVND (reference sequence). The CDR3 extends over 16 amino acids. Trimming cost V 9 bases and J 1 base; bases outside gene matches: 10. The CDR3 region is CASSGGRSRNTGELFF. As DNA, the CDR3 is TGTGCCAGCTCCGGCGGGAGGTCTCGGAACACCGGGGAGCTGTTTTTT.

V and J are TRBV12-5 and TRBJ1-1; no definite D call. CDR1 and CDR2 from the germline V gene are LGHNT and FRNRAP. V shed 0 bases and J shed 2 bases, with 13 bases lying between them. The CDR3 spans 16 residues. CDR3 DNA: TGTGCTAGTGGTTTGGTACTGGGGTCGGCAAACACTGAAGCTTTCTTT. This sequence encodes CASGLVLGSANTEAFF.

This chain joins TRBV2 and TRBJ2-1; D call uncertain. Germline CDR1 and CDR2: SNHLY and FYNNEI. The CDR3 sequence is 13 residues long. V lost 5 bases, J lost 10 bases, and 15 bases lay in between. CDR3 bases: TGTGCCAGCAGTACTGACCTAGGCCGGGAGCAGTTCTTC. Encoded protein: CASSTDLGREQFF.

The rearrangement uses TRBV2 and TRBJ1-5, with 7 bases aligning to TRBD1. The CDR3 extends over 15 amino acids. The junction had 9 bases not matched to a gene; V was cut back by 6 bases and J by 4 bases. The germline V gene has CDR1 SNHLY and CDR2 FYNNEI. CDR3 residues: CASRARQGVNQPQHF. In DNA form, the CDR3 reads TGTGCCAGCAGGGCTAGACAGGGTGTAAATCAGCCCCAGCATTTT.

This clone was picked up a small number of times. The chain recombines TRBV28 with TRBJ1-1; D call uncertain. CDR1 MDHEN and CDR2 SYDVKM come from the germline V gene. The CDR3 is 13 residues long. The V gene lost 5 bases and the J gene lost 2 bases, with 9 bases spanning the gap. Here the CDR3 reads CASSPTENTEAFF. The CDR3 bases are TGTGCCAGCAGTCCCACGGAAAACACTGAAGCTTTCTTT.

Here the CDR3 DNA reads TGTGCCAGCAATCTCGACAGTAATTCACCCCTCCACTTT. It specifies CASNLDSNSPLHF. This chain uses TRBV2 with TRBJ1-6, with a possible D match to TRBD1 (5 bases). This CDR3 region has 13 residues. Germline lookup yields CDR1 SNHLY and CDR2 FYNNEI. The V gene lost 7 bases and the J gene lost 6 bases, with 10 bases spanning the gap.

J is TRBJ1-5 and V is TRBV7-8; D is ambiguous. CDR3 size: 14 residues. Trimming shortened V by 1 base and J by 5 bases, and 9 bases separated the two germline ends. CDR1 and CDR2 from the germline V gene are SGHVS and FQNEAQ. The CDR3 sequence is CASSLGRVDQPQHF. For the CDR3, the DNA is TGTGCCAGCAGCTTAGGGAGGGTCGATCAGCCCCAGCATTTT.

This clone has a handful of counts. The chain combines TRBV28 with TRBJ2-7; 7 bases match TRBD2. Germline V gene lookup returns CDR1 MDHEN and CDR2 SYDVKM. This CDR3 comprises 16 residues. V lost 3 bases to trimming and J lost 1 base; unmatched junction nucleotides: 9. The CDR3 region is CASSFQYGRTSYEQYF. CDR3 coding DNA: TGTGCCAGCAGTTTTCAGTACGGGAGGACGTCCTACGAGCAGTACTTC. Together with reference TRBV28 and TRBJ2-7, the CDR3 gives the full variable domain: DVKVTQSSRYLVKRTGEKVFLECVQDMDHENMFWYRQDPGLGLRLIYFSYDVKMKEKGDIPEGYSVSREKKERFSLILESASTNQTSMYLCASSFQYGRTSYEQYFGPGTRLTVT.

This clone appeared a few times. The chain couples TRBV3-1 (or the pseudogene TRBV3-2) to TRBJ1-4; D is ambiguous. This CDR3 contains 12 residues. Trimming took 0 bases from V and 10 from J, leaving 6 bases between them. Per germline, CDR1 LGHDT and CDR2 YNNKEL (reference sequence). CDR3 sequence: CASSQERRKLFF. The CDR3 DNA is TGTGCCAGCAGCCAAGAAAGGAGAAAACTGTTTTTT.

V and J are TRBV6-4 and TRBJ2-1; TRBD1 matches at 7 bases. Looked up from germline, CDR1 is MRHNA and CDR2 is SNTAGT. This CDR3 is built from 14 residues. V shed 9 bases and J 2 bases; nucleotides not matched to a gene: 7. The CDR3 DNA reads TGTGCCAGTATTCGGGACAGCACCTACAATGAGCAGTTCTTC. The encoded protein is CASIRDSTYNEQFF.

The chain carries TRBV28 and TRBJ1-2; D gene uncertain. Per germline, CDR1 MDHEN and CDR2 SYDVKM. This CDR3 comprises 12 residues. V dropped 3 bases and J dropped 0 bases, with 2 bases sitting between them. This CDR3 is CASSFSNYGYTF. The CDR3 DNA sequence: TGTGCCAGCAGTTTCTCTAACTATGGCTACACCTTC.